The present T cell receptor beta chain was sequenced within a study of cytomegalovirus exposure and HLA in healthy donors. A note on this clone: Germline is not matched at one junction end, which may reflect a read error.

PCR employed 60 Vbeta and 13 Jbeta primers. In the original workflow: Roughly 12 million of 70 million to 80 million unique TCR beta chains were shared, per a later count. TCRdb keeps only in-frame clones here, not all; method: immunoSEQ multiplex PCR. The V and J calls and clone size were taken over from that table, and D and trimming were inferred from the DNA. The sample has fewer than 350,000 clones, 85% to 90% seen once. The CDR3 totals 14 residues. CDR1 is SQVTM and CDR2 is ANQGSEA in the germline V gene. This sequence joins TRBV29-1 and TRBJ1-1; no clear D gene. The TCR originated in a woman younger than 30 in good health and CMV-seronegative. The sample was PBMCs. The CDR3: CSAERPGGFTEAFF. Here the CDR3 DNA reads TGCAGCGCTGAAAGGCCGGGAGGTTTCACTGAAGCTTTCTTT.